A single T cell receptor beta chain is shown here with its context. The CDR3 sequence is 10 residues long. The V gene end was trimmed by 5 bases and the J gene end by 16 bases; junction bases not matched to a gene: 7. Germline CDR1 reads DFQATT; CDR2 reads SNEGSKA (reference sequence). This sample was included in a study of control samples from healthy donors and cancer patients. Method: immunoSEQ multiplex PCR; TCRdb's copy keeps in-frame clones and lacks some. This table has 150,000 to 200,000 clones, 85% to 95% appearing once. Sequences were obtained from blood. This sequence joins TRBV20-1 and TRBJ1-4; TRBD1 matches at 7 bases. The clonotype was recovered from a man between 18 and 29 years old in good health. For the CDR3, the DNA is TGCAGTGCTCTCGGACAGGTTCCGTTTTTT. This gives the protein CSALGQVPFF.